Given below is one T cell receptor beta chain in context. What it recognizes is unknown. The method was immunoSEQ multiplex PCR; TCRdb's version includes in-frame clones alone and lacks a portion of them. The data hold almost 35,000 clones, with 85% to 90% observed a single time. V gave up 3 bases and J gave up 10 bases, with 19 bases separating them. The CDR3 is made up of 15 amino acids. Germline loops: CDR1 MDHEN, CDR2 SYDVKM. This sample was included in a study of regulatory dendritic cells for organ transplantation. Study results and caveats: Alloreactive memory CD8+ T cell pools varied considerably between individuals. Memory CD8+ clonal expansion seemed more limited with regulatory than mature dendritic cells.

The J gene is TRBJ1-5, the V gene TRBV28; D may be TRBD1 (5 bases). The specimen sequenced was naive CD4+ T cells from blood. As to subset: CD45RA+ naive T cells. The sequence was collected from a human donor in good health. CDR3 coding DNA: TGTGCCAGCAGTTTTGGGGGAAGGAGAGAAGAACCCCAGCATTTT. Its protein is CASSFGGRREEPQHF. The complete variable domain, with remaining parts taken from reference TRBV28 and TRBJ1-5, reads DVKVTQSSRYLVKRTGEKVFLECVQDMDHENMFWYRQDPGLGLRLIYFSYDVKMKEKGDIPEGYSVSREKKERFSLILESASTNQTSMYLCASSFGGRREEPQHFGDGTRLSIL.